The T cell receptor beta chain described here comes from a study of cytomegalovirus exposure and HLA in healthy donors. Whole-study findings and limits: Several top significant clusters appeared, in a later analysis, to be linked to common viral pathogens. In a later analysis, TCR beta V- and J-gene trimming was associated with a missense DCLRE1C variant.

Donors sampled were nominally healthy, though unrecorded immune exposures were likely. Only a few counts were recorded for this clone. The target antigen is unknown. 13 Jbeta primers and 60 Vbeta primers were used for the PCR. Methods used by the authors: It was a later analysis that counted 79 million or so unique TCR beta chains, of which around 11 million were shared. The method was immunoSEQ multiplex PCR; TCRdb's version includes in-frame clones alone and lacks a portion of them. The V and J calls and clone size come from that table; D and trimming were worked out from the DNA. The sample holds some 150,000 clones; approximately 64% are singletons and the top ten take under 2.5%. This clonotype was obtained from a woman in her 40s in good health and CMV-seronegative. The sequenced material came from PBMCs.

This CDR3 reads CASRLGQGEFQAFF. The CDR3, as DNA: TGTGCCAGCAGATTGGGACAGGGTGAGTTTCAAGCTTTCTTT. The chain couples TRBV6-6 to TRBJ1-1; 9 bases map to TRBD1. The V and J ends lost 6 bases and 9 bases, in that order; junction bases with no gene match: 11. The CDR3 extends over 14 amino acids. The germline CDR1 and CDR2 sequences are MNHNY and SVGAGI (reference sequence).